These 23 T cell receptor beta chains were all obtained from the same sample, sequenced in a study of cytomegalovirus exposure and HLA in healthy donors (TCRdb year 2017). To prepare the library, the immunoSEQ multiplex PCR assay was applied. A mixture of 60 forward primers for TCR Vbeta segments and 13 reverse primers for TCR Jbeta segments was used in the multiplex PCR. TCRdb holds this immuneACCESS table with in-frame rearrangements only. Some clones are missing; in checked studies, unresolved V genes explain under half, and the rest has no known cause. The sample table records tens of thousands of clones. Around 6.5% of the sample lies in the top ten. Material for sequencing was PBMCs. The receptor set was obtained from a woman aged 40 to 50 in good health and CMV-seronegative.

The V and J genes are TRBV11-3 and TRBJ2-2, with D hard to call. V lost 4 bases and J 0 bases, leaving 6 bases between the germline ends. Germline assignment: CDR1 SGHNT and CDR2 YENEEA. The CDR3 covers 14 residues. The CDR3 sequence is CASSSTTNTGELFF. DNA for the CDR3: TGTGCCAGCAGCTCGACAACGAACACCGGGGAGCTGTTTTTT. The whole variable domain, filled in from reference TRBV11-3 and TRBJ2-2, reads EAGVVQSPRYKIIEKKQPVAFWCNPISGHNTLYWYLQNLGQGPELLIRYENEEAVDDSQLPKDRFSAERLKGVDSTLKIQPAELGDSAVYLCASSSTTNTGELFFGEGSRLTVL.

The chain couples TRBV7-8 to TRBJ2-7, with a possible D match to TRBD2 (6 bases). Trimming removed 5 bases at V and 6 bases at J, with 20 bases between. CDR1 is SGHVS and CDR2 is FQNEAQ in the germline V gene. The CDR3 totals 15 residues. This chain's CDR3 is CASSRLTSSLSEQYF. DNA for the CDR3: TGTGCCAGCAGCCGCTTGACTAGTTCTCTCTCCGAGCAGTACTTC.

The V gene is TRBV5-4, the J gene TRBJ2-7; TRBD1 matches 9 bases. CDR1 is SGHNT and CDR2 is YYREEE in the germline V gene (reference sequence). Trimming cost V 4 bases and J 3 bases; bases outside gene matches: 5. The CDR3 contains 14 residues. This CDR3 reads CASSKQGANYEQYF. The DNA for the CDR3 is TGTGCCAGCAGCAAACAGGGGGCGAACTACGAGCAGTACTTC.

This chain links TRBV28 with TRBJ1-2; 7 bases map to TRBD1. The CDR3 spans 16 residues. CDR1 MDHEN and CDR2 SYDVKM come from the germline V gene. V lost 5 bases, J lost 4 bases, and 13 bases stayed unmatched. CDR3 nucleotide sequence: TGTGCCAGCAGTCGGCCAGATCTAGGGGGCTTCTATGGCTACACCTTC. As protein: CASSRPDLGGFYGYTF.

The chain couples TRBV25-1 to TRBJ2-2, with a weak D call TRBD2 (6 bases). Between the trimmed V and J ends, which lost 6 bases and 8 bases, there was a span of 10 bases. The germline V gene encodes CDR1 MGHDK and CDR2 SYGVNS. The CDR3 extends over 12 amino acids. The CDR3 is CASRGLLGELFF. Here the CDR3 DNA reads TGTGCCAGCAGGGGACTCCTTGGGGAGCTGTTTTTT. Full variable domain (rest looked up from reference TRBV25-1 and TRBJ2-2): EADIYQTPRYLVIGTGKKITLECSQTMGHDKMYWYQQDPGMELHLIHYSYGVNSTEKGDLSSESTVSRIRTEHFPLTLESARPSHTSQYLCASRGLLGELFFGEGSRLTVL.

The J gene is TRBJ2-7, the V gene TRBV28, with TRBD2 identical over 7 bases. After removal of 4 bases from V and 10 bases from J, the junction contained 13 bases not matched to a gene. CDR1 MDHEN and CDR2 SYDVKM come from the germline V gene. The CDR3 length is 14 residues. The CDR3 DNA reads as TGTGCCAGCAGTTCTACCCCCCTAGCGGAAGCCCAGTACTTC. This gives the protein CASSSTPLAEAQYF.

V usage is TRBV18 and J usage is TRBJ2-2, with TRBD1 matching 8 bases. The CDR3 covers 16 residues. Per germline, CDR1 KGHSH and CDR2 LQKENI. The junction had 6 bases not matched to a gene; V was cut back by 3 bases and J by 3 bases. In DNA, the CDR3 is TGTGCCAGCTCACCGCGGACAGGGAAAGACACCGGGGAGCTGTTTTTT. It specifies CASSPRTGKDTGELFF.

The rearrangement uses TRBV5-8 and TRBJ1-1; TRBD1 matches at 10 bases. V shed 4 bases and J 5 bases; nucleotides not matched to a gene: 8. The CDR3 has 15 residues. Germline CDR1 SGHTS, CDR2 YDEGEE. CDR3: CASSQGTGVWTEAFF. For the CDR3, the DNA is TGTGCCAGCAGCCAAGGGACAGGGGTTTGGACTGAAGCTTTCTTT.

V is TRBV10-3 and J is TRBJ1-2, with D perhaps TRBD1 (6 bases). The length of the CDR3 is 14 residues. V was pared by 8 bases and J by 1 base, with 14 bases between. Germline V gene data show CDR1 as ENHRY and CDR2 as SYGVKD. CDR3 protein: CAIGGRQDNYGYTF. The CDR3 region has the DNA TGTGCCATCGGGGGCCGACAGGATAACTATGGCTACACCTTC.

This chain uses TRBV18 with TRBJ1-2; 7 bases align to TRBD1. J was trimmed by 7 bases and V by 3 bases; bases with no gene match: 11. The germline CDR1 and CDR2 sequences are KGHSH and LQKENI. The CDR3 is 15 residues long. The CDR3 DNA reads as TGTGCCAGCTCACCCTCGACAGGGCCCTCGACTGGCTACACCTTC. Protein: CASSPSTGPSTGYTF. Full variable domain (missing parts from reference TRBV18 and TRBJ1-2): NAGVMQNPRHLVRRRGQEARLRCSPMKGHSHVYWYRQLPEEGLKFMVYLQKENIIDESGMPKERFSAEFPKEGPSILRIQQVVRGDSAAYFCASSPSTGPSTGYTFGSGTRLTVV.

The V call is TRBV9, the J call TRBJ2-2, with 7 bases matching TRBD2. Germline CDR1 and CDR2: SGDLS and YYNGEE. The trim removed 0 bases at V and 0 bases at J, leaving 2 bases unmatched. This CDR3 region has 16 residues. CDR3 nucleotides: TGTGCCAGCAGCGTAGGAGCGGGGTCGAACACCGGGGAGCTGTTTTTT. It yields the protein CASSVGAGSNTGELFF.

This chain links TRBV2 with TRBJ2-6, with D maybe TRBD2 (6 bases). Germline V gives CDR1 SNHLY, CDR2 FYNNEI. The CDR3 length is 17 residues. The ends were cut back, 4 bases at V and 4 bases at J, with 17 bases in the middle. CDR3: CASSGRVLVSGANVLTF. CDR3 in DNA: TGTGCCAGCAGTGGGAGGGTTCTTGTCTCGGGGGCCAACGTCCTGACTTTC. The whole variable domain, filled in from reference TRBV2 and TRBJ2-6, reads EPEVTQTPSHQVTQMGQEVILRCVPISNHLYFYWYRQILGQKVEFLVSFYNNEISEKSEIFDDQFSVERPDGSNFTLKIRSTKLEDSAMYFCASSGRVLVSGANVLTFGAGSRLTVL.

The chain recombines TRBV5-1 with TRBJ2-1, with D maybe TRBD1 (6 bases). The CDR3 totals 19 residues. Germline CDR1 and CDR2: SGHRS and YFSETQ. Trimming removed 7 bases at V and 5 bases at J, with 31 bases between. Here the CDR3 reads CASHELGAYRSGGDNEQFF. The DNA for the CDR3 is TGCGCCAGCCACGAGCTGGGGGCTTATAGGAGCGGAGGCGACAATGAGCAGTTCTTC.

This sequence joins TRBV5-1 and TRBJ1-6, with 8 positions matching TRBD1. CDR3 length: 14 residues. V was pared by 7 bases and J by 12 bases, with 12 bases of the junction left unmatched. Germline V gene lookup returns CDR1 SGHRS and CDR2 YFSETQ. The DNA for the CDR3 is TGCGCCAGCGACCAGGACAGGGAAGGAGGACCCCTCCACTTT. This gives the protein CASDQDREGGPLHF.

The chain combines TRBV7-6 with TRBJ1-1, with no clear D. CDR3 size: 15 residues. V gave up 5 bases and J gave up 7 bases, with 20 bases separating them. In germline, CDR1 is SGHVS, CDR2 FNYEAQ. The CDR3 DNA reads as TGTGCCAGCAGCCGAGAGGTTGGAGGAGCTCGTGAAGCTTTCTTT. Amino acid sequence: CASSREVGGAREAFF.

On this clone: At one of its ends the junction is not consistent with the germline gene, which may arise from a read error. The chain employs TRBV29-1 and TRBJ2-7; TRBD2 might be the D (5 bases). The CDR3 length is 11 residues. CDR1 and CDR2 (germline): SQVTM, ANQGSEA. In DNA, the CDR3 is TGCAGCGTGGACGGACTTTACGGGCAGTACTTC. Residues: CSVDGLYGQYF.

The V gene is TRBV5-1, the J gene TRBJ1-3; 9 nucleotides line up with TRBD1. The CDR3 runs to 17 residues. Germline CDR1 is SGHRS and CDR2 is YFSETQ. J lost 7 bases, V lost 5 bases, and 16 bases had no gene match. The DNA for the CDR3 is TGCGCCAGCAGGACCGGGACAGGGTCTTTCTTGGGGAACACCATATATTTT. As protein: CASRTGTGSFLGNTIYF.

The chain combines TRBV5-8 with TRBJ1-2, with TRBD1 matching over 9 bases. With 3 bases clipped from V and 4 bases from J, the junction kept 7 bases outside the gene matches. The CDR3 contains 15 residues. Germline V gene lookup returns CDR1 SGHTS and CDR2 YDEGEE. The CDR3 sequence is CASSWTGTGPYGYTF. CDR3 DNA sequence: TGTGCCAGCAGCTGGACCGGGACAGGGCCCTATGGCTACACCTTC.

The CDR3: CASSLVAGNYGYTF. CDR3 nucleotides: TGTGCCAGCAGCTTAGTTGCAGGGAACTATGGCTACACCTTC. The V and J genes are TRBV7-8 and TRBJ1-2; tentative D call: TRBD1 (5 bases). The CDR3 totals 14 residues. Germline loops: CDR1 SGHVS, CDR2 FQNEAQ. V was trimmed by 1 base and J by 2 bases, leaving 8 bases between them.

The CDR3 is CASSEQDRGLTEAFF. Here the CDR3 DNA reads TGTGCCAGCAGTGAGCAGGACAGGGGGCTAACTGAAGCTTTCTTT. V and J are TRBV6-1 and TRBJ1-1; 11 bases line up with TRBD1. Germline CDR1 reads MNHNS; CDR2 reads SASEGT. V gave up 3 bases and J gave up 5 bases; unmatched junction bases: 5. The CDR3 is 15 amino acids.

The V gene is TRBV27, the J gene TRBJ1-6, with D possibly matching TRBD1 (5 bases). The CDR3 has 17 residues. V was shortened by 5 bases and J by 6 bases, with 20 bases between the two germline ends. Germline V gene data show CDR1 as MNHEY and CDR2 as SMNVEV (reference sequence). CDR3: CASSPNGGIVSNSPLHF. The CDR3 coding sequence is TGTGCCAGCAGTCCCAATGGGGGGATCGTAAGTAATTCACCCCTCCACTTT.

V gene TRBV6-5 combines with J gene TRBJ1-2, with 7 bases that match TRBD1. The V segment lost 5 bases and the J segment 4 bases; nucleotides outside the gene matches: 7. There are 14 residues in the CDR3. Per germline, CDR1 MNHEY and CDR2 SVGAGI. The CDR3 loop reads CASSPRQGAYGYTF. In DNA, the CDR3 is TGTGCCAGCAGTCCCCGACAGGGAGCCTATGGCTACACCTTC.

V and J are TRBV30 and TRBJ2-5; 7 nucleotides match TRBD1. Germline V lookup: CDR1 GTSNPN, CDR2 SVGIG (reference sequence). Unmatched junction bases numbered 3, after V lost 0 bases and J lost 5 bases. This CDR3 is 13 amino acids long. The chain's CDR3 is CAWSVTGVETQYF. The CDR3 DNA reads as TGTGCCTGGAGTGTCACAGGGGTGGAGACCCAGTACTTC.